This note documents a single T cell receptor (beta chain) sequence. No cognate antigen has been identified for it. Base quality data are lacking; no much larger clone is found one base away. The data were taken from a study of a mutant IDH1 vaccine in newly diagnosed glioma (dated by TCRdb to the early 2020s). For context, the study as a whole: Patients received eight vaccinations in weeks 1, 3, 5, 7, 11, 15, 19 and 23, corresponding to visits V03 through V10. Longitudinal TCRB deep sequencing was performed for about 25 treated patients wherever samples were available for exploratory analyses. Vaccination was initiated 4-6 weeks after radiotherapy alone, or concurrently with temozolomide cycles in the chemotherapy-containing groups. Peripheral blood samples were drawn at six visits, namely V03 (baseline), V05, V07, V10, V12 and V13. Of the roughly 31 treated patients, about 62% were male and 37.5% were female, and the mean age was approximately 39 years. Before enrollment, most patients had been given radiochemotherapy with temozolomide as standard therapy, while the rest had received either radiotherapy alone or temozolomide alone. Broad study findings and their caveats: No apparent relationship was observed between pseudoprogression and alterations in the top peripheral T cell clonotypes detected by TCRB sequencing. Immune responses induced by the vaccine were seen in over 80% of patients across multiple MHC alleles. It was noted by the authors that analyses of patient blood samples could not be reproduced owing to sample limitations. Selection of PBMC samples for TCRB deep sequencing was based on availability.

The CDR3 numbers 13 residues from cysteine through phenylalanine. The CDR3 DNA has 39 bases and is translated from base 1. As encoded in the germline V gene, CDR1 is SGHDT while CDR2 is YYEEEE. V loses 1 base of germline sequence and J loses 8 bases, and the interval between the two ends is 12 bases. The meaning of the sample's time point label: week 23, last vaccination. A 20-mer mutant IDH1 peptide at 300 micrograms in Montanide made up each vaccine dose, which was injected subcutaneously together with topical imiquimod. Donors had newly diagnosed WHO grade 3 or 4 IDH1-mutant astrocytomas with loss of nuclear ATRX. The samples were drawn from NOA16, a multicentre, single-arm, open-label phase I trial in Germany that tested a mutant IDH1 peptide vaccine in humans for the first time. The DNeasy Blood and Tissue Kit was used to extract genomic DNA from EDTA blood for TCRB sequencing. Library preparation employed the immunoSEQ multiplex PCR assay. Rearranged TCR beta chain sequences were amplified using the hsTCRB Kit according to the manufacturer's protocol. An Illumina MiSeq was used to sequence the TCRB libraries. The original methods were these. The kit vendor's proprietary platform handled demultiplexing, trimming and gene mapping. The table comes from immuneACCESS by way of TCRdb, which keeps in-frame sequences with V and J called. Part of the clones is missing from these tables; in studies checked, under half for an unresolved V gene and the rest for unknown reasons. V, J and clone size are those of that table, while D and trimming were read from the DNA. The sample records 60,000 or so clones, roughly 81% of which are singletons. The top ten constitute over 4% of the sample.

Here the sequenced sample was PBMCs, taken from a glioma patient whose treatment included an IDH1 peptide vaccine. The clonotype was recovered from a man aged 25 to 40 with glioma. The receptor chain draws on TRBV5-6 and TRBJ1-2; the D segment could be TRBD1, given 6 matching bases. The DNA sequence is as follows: TGTGCCAGCAGCTTGTCACAGGGTGAAGGCTACACCTTC. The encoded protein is CASSLSQGEGYTF.